This TCR beta chain was retrieved from a study of T-cell memory formation after mild COVID-19. Findings of the study overall: For contracting clones, CD4+ ones sat mainly in CM and EM, CD8+ in EMRA.

V lost 2 bases and J 0 bases, leaving 8 bases between the germline ends. The CDR3 contains 14 residues. Germline V gene lookup returns CDR1 SGHVS and CDR2 FQNEAQ. Via MiXCR, TCRdb re-called the 5' RACE reads, giving one row per CDR3 protein. Among fewer than 500,000 distinct CDR3 sequences listed, nearly 25% were seen once. With respect to this clonotype: Its cognate antigen is unknown.

This TCR was recovered from an adult woman who had mild COVID-19 (a few samples of this study predate the infection). Cell type and time point are not known. The material sequenced was PBMCs or a T cell subset sorted from them (not recorded which). The chain uses TRBV7-8 and TRBJ2-7; no clear D. For the CDR3, the DNA is TGTGCCAGCAGCTTATACACAGCCTCCTACGAGCAGTACTTC. It is translated as CASSLYTASYEQYF. Together with reference TRBV7-8 and TRBJ2-7, the CDR3 gives the full variable domain: GAGVSQSPRYKVAKRGQDVALRCDPISGHVSLFWYQQALGQGPEFLTYFQNEAQLDKSGLPSDRFFAERPEGSVSTLKIQRTQQEDSAVYLCASSLYTASYEQYFGPGTRLTVT.